Listed below are T cell receptor beta chains from one sample, sequenced in a study of regulatory T cells in long-lasting Graves disease. MiXCR, applied by TCRdb to the multiplex PCR reads, yields one record per CDR3 protein. The table has 420,000 or so distinct CDR3 sequences, approximately 16% seen once. This same sample was also taken into another study, of T cells in Graves' hyperthyroidism and ophthalmopathy.

Material: peripheral blood mononuclear cells (PBMCs), obtained at new diagnosis, from a patient treated with antithyroid drugs. These receptors originate from a woman aged 18-35 years with Graves disease. CDR3s include the opening cysteine and the closing phenylalanine or tryptophan. A D gene is named only where the DNA matches it firmly. The size field is filled for only some rows; it gives once, few, many or a size class.

D gene	V gene	clone size	J gene	CDR3 DNA	CDR3 protein
-	TRBV7-9	few	TRBJ2-1	TGTGCCAGCAGCTACTCCAGGGGGGGGAGCTCCTACAATGAGCAGTTCTTC	CASSYSRGGSSYNEQFF
TRBD1	TRBV19	-	TRBJ2-2	TGTGCCAGTAGTATCACAGGGGGCGCGACCGGGGAGCTGTTTTTT	CASSITGGATGELFF
-	TRBV9	once	TRBJ2-1	TGTGCCAGCAGCGTAGGGAGGATCGAGAGAGACAATGAGCAGTTCTTC	CASSVGRIERDNEQFF
-	TRBV27	many	TRBJ1-2	TGTGCCAGCAGCCCTCCGCCCCCAAGTAAGGGTGGCTACACCTTC	CASSPPPPSKGGYTF
TRBD1	TRBV28	many	TRBJ2-5	TGTGCCAGCAATTCTAACAGGGGCGGTGAGACCCAGTACTTC	CASNSNRGGETQYF
TRBD2	TRBV24-1	few	TRBJ2-7	TGTGCCACCAGTGATTCGGGCAGGCCCACTCTAGCGGGAGGGCCAAAAGATGAGCAGTACTTC	CATSDSGRPTLAGGPKDEQYF
-	TRBV29-1	many	TRBJ1-1	TGCAGCGTTGAGACCCCTACAGTGGGGAAGAACACTGAAGCTTTCTTT	CSVETPTVGKNTEAFF
-	TRBV6-5	many	TRBJ1-1	TGTGCCAGCAGTTTGTCAGGGGCTGACGAAGCTTTCTTT	CASSLSGADEAFF
-	TRBV12-3/TRBV12-4	many	TRBJ2-2	TGTGCCAGCGTCGGACCAGGGAACACCGGGGAGCTGTTTTTT	CASVGPGNTGELFF
-	TRBV28	-	TRBJ1-2	TGTGCCAGCAGCCCCGGGACAAGATATGGCTACACCTTC	CASSPGTRYGYTF
-	TRBV6-2/TRBV6-3	many	TRBJ2-7	TGTGCCAGCAACCAACTATCGGAGCAGCGAGTCTACGAGCAGTACTTC	CASNQLSEQRVYEQYF
-	TRBV28	many	TRBJ2-1	TGTGCCAGCAGTTCCTTGCCGTACAATGAGCAGTTCTTC	CASSSLPYNEQFF
-	TRBV5-1	many	TRBJ2-1	TGCGCCAGCAGCTCTGGAGGTGGTAGGATCTACAATGAGCAGTTCTTC	CASSSGGGRIYNEQFF
-	TRBV7-2	-	TRBJ2-1	TGTGCCAGCAGCTTAGACAGACAGTCCTACAATGAGCAGTTCTTC	CASSLDRQSYNEQFF
TRBD2	TRBV28	many	TRBJ2-3	TGTGCCAGCAGTTCCAGAGGACTAGCGGGAGCAAGGGATACGCAGTATTTT	CASSSRGLAGARDTQYF
-	TRBV28	many	TRBJ2-1	TGTGCCAGCAGTGATCTCCTAAACAATGAGCAGTTCTTC	CASSDLLNNEQFF
TRBD2	TRBV7-2	many	TRBJ2-5	TGTGCCAGCAGCTTAATAGGGACTAGGCAAGAGACCCAGTACTTC	CASSLIGTRQETQYF
-	TRBV6-1	many	TRBJ1-1	TGTGCCAGCAAACCGACAGGTTTGAACACTGAAGCTTTCTTT	CASKPTGLNTEAFF
TRBD2	TRBV7-3	many	TRBJ2-1	TGTGCCAGCAGCTTAACAGGCGGGAGGATTGGGGAGCAGTTCTTC	CASSLTGGRIGEQFF
-	TRBV7-9	-	TRBJ2-7	TGTGCCAGCAGCTTAACAGAGGCTCCCTATTTCCACGAGCAGTACTTC	CASSLTEAPYFHEQYF